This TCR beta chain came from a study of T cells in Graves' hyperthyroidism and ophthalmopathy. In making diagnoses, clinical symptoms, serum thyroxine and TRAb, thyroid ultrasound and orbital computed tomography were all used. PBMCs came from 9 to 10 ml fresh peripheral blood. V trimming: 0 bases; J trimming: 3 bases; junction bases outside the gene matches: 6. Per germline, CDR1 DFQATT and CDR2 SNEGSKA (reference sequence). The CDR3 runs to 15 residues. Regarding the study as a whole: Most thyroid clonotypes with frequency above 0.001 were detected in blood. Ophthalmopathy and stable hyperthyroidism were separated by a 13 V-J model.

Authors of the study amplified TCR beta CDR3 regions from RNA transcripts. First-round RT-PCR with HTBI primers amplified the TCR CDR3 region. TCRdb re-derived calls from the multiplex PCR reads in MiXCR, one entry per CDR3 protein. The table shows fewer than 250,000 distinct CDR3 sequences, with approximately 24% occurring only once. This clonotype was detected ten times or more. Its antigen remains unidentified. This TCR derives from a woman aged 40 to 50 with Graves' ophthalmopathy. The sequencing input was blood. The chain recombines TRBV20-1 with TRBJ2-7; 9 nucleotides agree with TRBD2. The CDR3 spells CSARDWRTSVYEQYF. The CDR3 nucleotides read TGCAGTGCTAGAGATTGGAGGACTAGCGTCTACGAGCAGTACTTC.